The 30 T cell receptor beta chains reported below all come from one sample, sequenced in a study of blood T cell repertoires in COVID-19. Assay: immunoSEQ multiplex PCR; the TCRdb copy retains only in-frame clones and omits some. Of a few hundred thousand clones in the sample, 70% to 90% were seen once. The sequencing sample was made of PBMCs or T cells enriched from blood (not recorded which). The receptor source for this set is a man in his thirties or forties who had recovered from COVID-19.

The chain has TRBV5-4 and TRBJ1-1; D call uncertain. The V end lost 6 bases, the J end lost 0 bases, and 9 bases lay between the germline ends. Germline V CDR1 and CDR2: SGHNT, YYREEE (reference sequence). The CDR3 loop spans 13 amino acids. The CDR3 spells CASTREVNTEAFF. CDR3 in DNA: TGTGCCAGCACCAGAGAGGTGAACACTGAAGCTTTCTTT. The full variable domain, with the rest looked up from reference TRBV5-4 and TRBJ1-1, is ETGVTQSPTHLIKTRGQQVTLRCSSQSGHNTVSWYQQALGQGPQFIFQYYREEENGRGNFPPRFSGLQFPNYSSELNVNALELDDSALYLCASTREVNTEAFFGQGTRLTVV.

The rearrangement uses TRBV5-1 and TRBJ2-5, with D maybe TRBD1 (6 bases). With 5 bases removed from V and 0 bases from J, the gap between germline ends came to 11 bases. Germline lookup yields CDR1 SGHRS and CDR2 YFSETQ. The CDR3 totals 14 residues. The CDR3 loop is CASSPQGNQETQYF. As DNA, the CDR3 is TGCGCCAGCAGTCCACAGGGAAACCAAGAGACCCAGTACTTC. The entire variable domain, with the rest obtained from reference TRBV5-1 and TRBJ2-5, is as follows: KAGVTQTPRYLIKTRGQQVTLSCSPISGHRSVSWYQQTPGQGLQFLFEYFSETQRNKGNFPGRFSGRQFSNSRSEMNVSTLELGDSALYLCASSPQGNQETQYFGPGTRLLVL.

V gene TRBV5-1 combines with J gene TRBJ2-3, with 9 bases fitting TRBD2. Germline trimming cut 4 bases from V and 0 bases from J; bases unmatched to any gene: 6. The V gene's germline CDR1 is SGHRS and CDR2 YFSETQ. The length of the CDR3 is 16 residues. CDR3 in DNA: TGCGCCAGCAGCCCTCTAGCGGGGCAAAGCACAGATACGCAGTATTTT. Translated, it gives CASSPLAGQSTDTQYF.

CDR3 bases: TGTGCCAGCAGCCACCCCTCCCTTGGCTACACCTTC. Protein: CASSHPSLGYTF. The V gene is TRBV4-2, the J gene TRBJ1-2; D ambiguous. The CDR3 runs to 12 residues. Trimming took 3 bases from V and 7 from J, leaving 9 bases between them. Germline CDR1 is LGHNA and CDR2 is YNFKEQ.

This chain connects TRBV18 to TRBJ1-5; 7 nucleotides align to TRBD1. The ends lost 0 bases at V and 5 bases at J; junction bases unmatched: 7. There are 16 residues in the CDR3. From germline, CDR1 is KGHSH and CDR2 LQKENI. The CDR3 nucleotides read TGTGCCAGCTCACCACCGGGCAGGGGGAAGGATCAGCCCCAGCATTTT. Translating it yields CASSPPGRGKDQPQHF.

The V call is TRBV30, the J call TRBJ1-2, with D maybe TRBD1 (6 bases). V was shortened by 5 bases and J by 4 bases, with 17 bases between the two germline ends. Germline V lookup: CDR1 GTSNPN, CDR2 SVGIG (reference sequence). The CDR3 extends over 14 amino acids. The CDR3 loop reads CAWAIPGESYGYTF. CDR3 nucleotide sequence: TGTGCCTGGGCCATTCCAGGGGAAAGCTATGGCTACACCTTC.

The J gene is TRBJ1-6, the V gene TRBV23-1, with D possibly TRBD1 on 6 matching bases. TRBV23-1 is known as an ORF, though its function is uncertain. V was trimmed by 2 bases and J by 8 bases, leaving 16 bases between them. The CDR3 is 16 residues long. The CDR3 nucleotides read TGCGCCAGCAGTCAACCCCTCCCAAACAGGGATTCACCCCTCCACTTT. Translation gives CASSQPLPNRDSPLHF.

The rearrangement joins TRBV5-1 to TRBJ1-2; 11 nucleotides line up with TRBD1. The CDR3 loop spans 16 amino acids. The germline CDR1 and CDR2 sequences are SGHRS and YFSETQ. V trimming: 5 bases; J trimming: 8 bases; junction bases outside the gene matches: 14. In nucleotides, the CDR3 is TGCGCCAGCAGAGTTCGAGGTGGACAGGGGGCGAGGGGCTACACCTTC. As protein: CASRVRGGQGARGYTF. The whole variable domain, remainder taken from reference TRBV5-1 and TRBJ1-2, is KAGVTQTPRYLIKTRGQQVTLSCSPISGHRSVSWYQQTPGQGLQFLFEYFSETQRNKGNFPGRFSGRQFSNSRSEMNVSTLELGDSALYLCASRVRGGQGARGYTFGSGTRLTVV.

This rearrangement joins TRBV30 to TRBJ1-5; the D gene is possibly TRBD1 (6 bases). V was cut by 1 base and J by 1 base, with 8 bases left in between. CDR3 length: 14 residues. CDR1 and CDR2 from the germline V gene are GTSNPN and SVGIG (reference sequence). The CDR3 region has the DNA TGTGCCTGGAGTGGAGGGGGAAGCAATCAGCCCCAGCATTTT. Translation gives CAWSGGGSNQPQHF.

J is TRBJ2-3 and V is TRBV7-3, with 9 bases aligning to TRBD2. This CDR3 comprises 15 residues. Germline V gene lookup returns CDR1 SGHTA and CDR2 FQGTGA. After removal of 1 base from V and 5 bases from J, the junction contained 4 bases not matched to a gene. The CDR3 sequence: CASSLIAGAKDTQYF. The CDR3 bases are TGTGCCAGCAGCTTAATAGCGGGGGCCAAAGATACGCAGTATTTT. The whole variable domain, filled in from reference TRBV7-3 and TRBJ2-3, reads GAGVSQTPSNKVTEKGKYVELRCDPISGHTALYWYRQSLGQGPEFLIYFQGTGAADDSGLPNDRFFAVRPEGSVSTLKIQRTERGDSAVYLCASSLIAGAKDTQYFGPGTRLTVL.

Of note for this clone: Mismatch with germline at one junction end may stem from a read error. V and J are TRBV6-1 and TRBJ1-2, with 7 positions matching TRBD1. In germline, CDR1 is MNHNS, CDR2 SASEGT. The CDR3 is 15 amino acids. The CDR3 here is CASREGGGAGYGYTF. CDR3 DNA sequence: TGTGCCAGCAGGGAAGGAGGGGGCGCAGGGTATGGCTACACCTTC.

V is TRBV5-4 and J is TRBJ1-2; a weak D match, TRBD1 (5 bases). V gave up 5 bases and J gave up 7 bases, with 12 bases separating them. Germline CDR1 SGHNT, CDR2 YYREEE (reference sequence). CDR3 length: 12 residues. CDR3 loop: CASRGGDGGYTF. The CDR3 nucleotides read TGTGCCAGCAGGGGGGGGGATGGTGGCTACACCTTC.

The chain uses TRBV27 and TRBJ2-7; a weak D match, TRBD1 (5 bases). Trimming took 4 bases from V and 2 from J, leaving 9 bases between them. Per germline, CDR1 MNHEY and CDR2 SMNVEV (reference sequence). There are 13 residues in the CDR3. The DNA of the CDR3 is TGTGCCAGCAGTTGGCAGGGTACCTACGAGCAGTACTTC. It codes for CASSWQGTYEQYF.

The gene calls are TRBV11-2 and TRBJ2-2; perhaps TRBD2 as D (6 bases). V gave up 11 bases and J gave up 7 bases, with 14 bases separating them. Germline V lookup: CDR1 SGHAT, CDR2 FQNNGV. CDR3 length: 12 amino acids. The chain's CDR3 is CAGYGGRGELFF. DNA for the CDR3: TGTGCCGGATACGGGGGTCGCGGGGAGCTGTTTTTT.

V is TRBV7-3 and J is TRBJ1-6; no reliable D call. The CDR3 loop spans 15 amino acids. Between the trimmed V and J ends, which lost 6 bases and 3 bases, there was a span of 12 bases. Germline values: CDR1 SGHTA, CDR2 FQGTGA. The CDR3 protein is CASSFNRDYNSPLHF. The CDR3 bases are TGTGCCAGCAGTTTTAATCGCGACTATAATTCACCCCTCCACTTT.

V gene TRBV28 combines with J gene TRBJ1-4, with a tentative D call TRBD1 (6 bases). Germline CDR1 and CDR2: MDHEN and SYDVKM. The CDR3 sequence is 14 residues long. The V end was cut by 5 bases, the J end by 5 bases, with 12 bases between. In nucleotides, the CDR3 is TGTGCCAGCAGTCCCCAGGGGTCAAATGAAAAACTGTTTTTT. Encoded protein: CASSPQGSNEKLFF.

This sequence joins TRBV2 and TRBJ1-5; D is unclear. The CDR3 extends over 12 amino acids. Germline loops: CDR1 SNHLY, CDR2 FYNNEI. V lost 8 bases and J lost 2, with 7 bases in between. This chain's CDR3 is CASRRGNQPQHF. The CDR3 DNA reads as TGTGCCAGCCGCCGGGGCAATCAGCCCCAGCATTTT.

The rearrangement uses TRBV9 and TRBJ1-1, with TRBD1 matching over 7 bases. V was pared by 4 bases and J by 3 bases, with 6 bases of the junction left unmatched. Germline V gives CDR1 SGDLS, CDR2 YYNGEE. CDR3 length equals 14 residues. The DNA for the CDR3 is TGTGCCAGCAGCTCGACGGGACAGCACACTGAAGCTTTCTTT. It encodes CASSSTGQHTEAFF. The full variable domain, with the rest looked up from reference TRBV9 and TRBJ1-1, is DSGVTQTPKHLITATGQRVTLRCSPRSGDLSVYWYQQSLDQGLQFLIQYYNGEERAKGNILERFSAQQFPDLHSELNLSSLELGDSALYFCASSSTGQHTEAFFGQGTRLTVV.

V usage is TRBV27 and J usage is TRBJ1-4, with TRBD1 identical over 11 bases. The V segment lost 3 bases and the J segment 7 bases; nucleotides outside the gene matches: 1. Germline V lookup: CDR1 MNHEY, CDR2 SMNVEV (reference sequence). CDR3 length equals 14 residues. The DNA for the CDR3 is TGTGCCAGCAGTTTCGGGACAGGGGGTGAAAAACTGTTTTTT. This sequence encodes CASSFGTGGEKLFF.

The chain couples TRBV19 to TRBJ1-5; no firm D call. Trimming removed 6 bases from V and 4 bases from J, with 10 bases in between. Germline V gives CDR1 LNHDA, CDR2 SQIVND (reference sequence). The CDR3 has 13 amino acids. CDR3 sequence reads: CASRAERNQPQHF. In nucleotides, the CDR3 is TGTGCCAGTAGGGCCGAGCGTAATCAGCCCCAGCATTTT.

This rearrangement joins TRBV21-1 to TRBJ1-4; TRBD1 is the table's D call, not checked against the DNA. TRBV21-1 is a recognized pseudogene. CDR3 length: 13 residues. CDR3 residues: CATHDRGDEKLFF. CDR3 nucleotide sequence: TGTGCCACCCACGACAGGGGGGATGAAAAACTGTTTTTT.

The V and J genes are TRBV4-3 and TRBJ1-5; no clear D. The CDR3 is 14 amino acids. The germline V and J ends were trimmed by 0 bases and 7 bases, with 10 bases remaining between them. The germline V gene encodes CDR1 LGHNA and CDR2 YSLEER. In DNA form, the CDR3 reads TGCGCCAGCAGCCAAGATCGGGGATTCCAGCCCCAGCATTTT. Encoded protein: CASSQDRGFQPQHF.

This chain links TRBV5-4 with TRBJ2-1; the match to TRBD2 covers 10 bases. CDR3 length: 16 amino acids. Per germline, CDR1 SGHNT and CDR2 YYREEE (reference sequence). V dropped 3 bases and J dropped 7; count of bases not matched to a gene: 10. CDR3 DNA sequence: TGTGCCAGCAGCTCGGGGATTAGCGGGGGGTCGAATGAGCAGTTCTTC. Its protein product is CASSSGISGGSNEQFF.

This clone was found once. This chain connects TRBV7-9 to TRBJ1-1; the match to TRBD1 covers 8 bases. The CDR3 consists of 16 residues. The V gene's germline CDR1 is SEHNR and CDR2 FQNEAQ (reference sequence). V lost 5 bases and J lost 0; bases outside the gene matches: 8. The CDR3: CASSLGQGNLNTEAFF. Written as DNA, the CDR3 is TGTGCCAGCAGCCTTGGACAGGGCAACTTGAACACTGAAGCTTTCTTT.

This chain connects TRBV27 to TRBJ2-1; the match to TRBD2 covers 9 bases. CDR1 and CDR2 from the germline V gene are MNHEY and SMNVEV (reference sequence). The CDR3 covers 14 residues. Germline trimming cut 2 bases from V and 6 bases from J; bases unmatched to any gene: 2. In DNA form, the CDR3 reads TGTGCCAGCAGTTTACGTAGCGGGGGCAATGAGCAGTTCTTC. It is translated as CASSLRSGGNEQFF.

J is TRBJ2-2 and V is TRBV5-4; 7 nucleotides line up with TRBD1. This CDR3 region has 14 residues. Germline CDR1 and CDR2: SGHNT and YYREEE (reference sequence). The trim removed 4 bases at V and 6 bases at J, leaving 6 bases unmatched. The CDR3 spells CASSHTGEPGELFF. The CDR3 DNA reads TGTGCCAGCAGCCACACAGGGGAGCCCGGGGAGCTGTTTTTT.

This sequence joins TRBV20-1 and TRBJ2-5, with 9 bases matching TRBD1. The CDR3 extends over 14 amino acids. Germline CDR1 and CDR2: DFQATT and SNEGSKA (reference sequence). V was clipped by 3 bases and J by 3 bases; unmatched bases: 5. The CDR3 protein is CSASPGQGKETQYF. As DNA, the CDR3 is TGCAGTGCTAGTCCGGGACAGGGAAAAGAGACCCAGTACTTC.

The V and J genes are TRBV5-4 and TRBJ2-3; weak D call: TRBD2 (6 bases). Germline CDR1 is SGHNT and CDR2 is YYREEE (reference sequence). This CDR3 is 14 amino acids long. V lost 3 bases and J lost 3, with 11 bases in between. The CDR3 protein is CASSSLAWTDTQYF. The CDR3, as DNA: TGTGCCAGCAGCTCCCTAGCGTGGACAGATACGCAGTATTTT.

This chain uses TRBV5-1 with TRBJ1-1, with a weak D call TRBD1 (6 bases). The length of the CDR3 is 14 residues. The germline V gene has CDR1 SGHRS and CDR2 YFSETQ. Trimming removed 0 bases at V and 8 bases at J, with 14 bases between. DNA for the CDR3: TGCGCCAGCAGCTTGGTTGGGGCAGGGGAGGAAGCTTTCTTT. Its protein product is CASSLVGAGEEAFF.

Only one count was recorded for this clone. V is TRBV9 and J is TRBJ1-3; 9 bases align to TRBD1. The V gene end was trimmed by 2 bases and the J gene end by 0 bases; junction bases not matched to a gene: 3. The CDR3 is 16 residues long. Germline-derived CDR1 and CDR2 are SGDLS and YYNGEE. DNA for the CDR3: TGTGCCAGCAGCGTTGGACAGGGGTTCTCTGGAAACACCATATATTTT. Translation gives CASSVGQGFSGNTIYF.